The rows below give T cell receptor beta chains drawn from one sample of a study of blood T cell repertoires in COVID-19. TCRdb's table, derived via immunoSEQ multiplex PCR, lists solely in-frame clones and lacks some. The sample has roughly 430,000 clones, roughly 87% seen once. Input material: PBMCs or T cells enriched from blood (not recorded which). These receptors originate from a woman between 35 and 50 years old with acute COVID-19. Both conserved end residues are part of each CDR3. D genes are given only for firm matches. Rows give clone size only sometimes, using once, few, many, or a class for an expanded clone.

V	J	D	size	CDR3	DNA
TRBV20-1	TRBJ1-3	NA	NA	CSASAGLSGNTIYF	TGCAGTGCTAGTGCAGGACTCTCTGGAAACACCATATATTTT
TRBV7-9	TRBJ1-5	TRBD1	NA	CASSLNRQGVGGPQHF	TGTGCCAGCAGCTTAAACCGGCAGGGGGTGGGGGGTCCCCAGCATTTT
TRBV2	TRBJ1-5	NA	NA	CASSEGQDQPQHF	TGTGCCAGCAGTGAAGGGCAGGATCAGCCCCAGCATTTT
TRBV5-1	TRBJ1-6	NA	NA	CASSLHNRAFNSPLHF	TGCGCCAGCAGCTTGCATAACAGGGCGTTTAATTCACCCCTCCACTTT
TRBV4-2	TRBJ2-1	TRBD2	NA	CASSQVQPTSGGAYEQFF	TGTGCCAGCAGCCAAGTCCAACCCACTAGCGGGGGGGCCTATGAGCAGTTCTTC
TRBV12-3/TRBV12-4	TRBJ2-1	NA	NA	CASMGGNEQFF	TGTGCCAGCATGGGGGGCAATGAGCAGTTCTTC
TRBV11-2	TRBJ2-7	TRBD1	few	CASSYETGASYEQYF	TGTGCCAGCAGCTACGAGACAGGGGCCTCCTACGAGCAGTACTTC
TRBV5-1	TRBJ1-2	NA	few	CASSLGVGYGYTF	TGCGCCAGCAGCTTGGGCGTCGGCTATGGCTACACCTTC
TRBV15	TRBJ1-2	TRBD1	NA	CATSRDATGSSQNYGYTF	TGTGCCACCAGCAGAGATGCGACAGGGTCTTCACAGAACTATGGCTACACCTTC
TRBV5-5	TRBJ2-3	TRBD2	NA	CASSFSGGAGPTQYF	TGTGCCAGCAGCTTCAGCGGGGGGGCCGGTCCTACGCAGTATTTT
TRBV5-6	TRBJ2-3	TRBD1	NA	CASSLQGSTKDTQYF	TGTGCCAGCAGCTTACAGGGGTCTACAAAAGATACGCAGTATTTT
TRBV18	TRBJ2-7	TRBD1	NA	CASSPGTGSYEQYF	TGTGCCAGCTCACCGGGGACAGGCTCCTACGAGCAGTACTTC
TRBV5-1	TRBJ2-1	TRBD2	NA	CASSLVAGGEQFF	TGCGCCAGCAGCTTGGTAGCGGGGGGTGAGCAGTTCTTC
TRBV5-4	TRBJ1-2	NA	NA	CASSLAGSNYGYTF	TGTGCCAGCAGCTTGGCGGGTAGCAACTATGGCTACACCTTC
TRBV10-2	TRBJ1-2	TRBD1	NA	CASSGLPRTGTGADGYTF	TGCGCCAGCAGTGGCCTTCCGAGAACCGGGACAGGGGCTGATGGCTACACCTTC